This T cell receptor (beta chain) was captured in a study of tumor-infiltrating lymphocytes in primary liver carcinoma. Across the study: Patients were both men and women, whose ages ran from 30 to 69 years.

Study-wide results and limits: Less overlap was seen in tumor-adjacent and tumor-blood pairs than in tumor region pairs. The 250 largest clones made up significantly more of tumor than blood repertoires (p = 0.039).

Synthesis of TCR beta cDNA was carried out from 500 ng total RNA with a constant-region primer. Amplification in three nested multiplex PCR rounds with slightly modified ARM-PCR gave rise to TCR beta libraries. Researchers ran the first two PCR rounds for ten to eleven cycles each with TRBV1-TRBV30 forward primers and a C-beta reverse primer. TCRdb used MiXCR to reprocess the multiplex PCR reads, holding one entry per CDR3 protein. This repertoire shows about 180,000 distinct CDR3 sequences, 50% to 75% found once; its top ten account for around 74%. Unsorted whole blood yielded the blood RNA, and germline DNA was also extracted. The V end was cut by 5 bases, the J end by 4 bases, with 11 bases between. The CDR3 is 13 amino acids. Germline-derived CDR1 and CDR2 are SGHDN and FVKESK. To note about this clonotype: What it recognizes is unknown.

The genes are TRBV14 and TRBJ1-1, with D unresolved. The receptor was isolated from a man aged 35 to 55 with primary liver carcinoma and hepatitis B virus infection. The sequenced sample was peripheral blood. The CDR3 DNA follows: TGTGCCAGCAGCTTCCTCGCGATCACTGAAGCTTTCTTT. Translating it yields CASSFLAITEAFF.